This T cell receptor beta chain emerged from a study of T cell responses to AZD1222 COVID-19 vaccine. Whole-study findings and limits: It was only six AZD1222 recipients who were seropositive at baseline. White British donors predominated, females outnumbered males, and clonal diversity was possibly underestimated.

Concerning this clone: Antigen: not known.

Using immunoSEQ multiplex PCR, the repertoire was profiled, and TCRdb retains in-frame clones only, with some absent. In the table there are under 150,000 clones, almost 95% of which are singletons. V was cut by 1 base and J by 4 bases, with 13 bases left in between. CDR3 length equals 16 residues. The germline CDR1 and CDR2 sequences are SEHNR and FQNEAQ (reference sequence). The TCR sequence derives from an adult who received the AZD1222 COVID-19 vaccine. Here the sequenced sample was peripheral blood, taken 28 days after the second AZD1222 dose. This chain links TRBV7-9 with TRBJ2-2; D is possibly TRBD1 (6 bases). The CDR3 here is CASSLGRGRGTGELFF. CDR3 nucleotide sequence: TGTGCCAGCAGCTTAGGCAGGGGAAGGGGCACCGGGGAGCTGTTTTTT.